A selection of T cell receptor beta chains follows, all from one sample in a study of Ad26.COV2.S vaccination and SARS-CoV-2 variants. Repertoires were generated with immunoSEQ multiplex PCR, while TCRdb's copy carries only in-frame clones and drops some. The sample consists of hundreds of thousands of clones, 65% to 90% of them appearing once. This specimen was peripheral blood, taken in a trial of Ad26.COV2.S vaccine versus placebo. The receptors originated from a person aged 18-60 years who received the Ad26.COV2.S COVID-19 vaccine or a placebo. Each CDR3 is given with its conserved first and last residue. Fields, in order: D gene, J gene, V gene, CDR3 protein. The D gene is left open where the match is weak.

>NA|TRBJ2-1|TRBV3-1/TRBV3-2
CASSSRDSYYNEQFF
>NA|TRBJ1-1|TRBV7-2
CASSLTADRANTEAFF
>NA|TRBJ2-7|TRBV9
CASSVGGNYEQYF
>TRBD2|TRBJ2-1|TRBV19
CASSIDLRGSYNEQFF
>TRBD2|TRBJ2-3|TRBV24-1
CATSPLAGGSTDTQYF
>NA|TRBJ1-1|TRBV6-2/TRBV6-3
CASSYSITGRSMNTEAFF
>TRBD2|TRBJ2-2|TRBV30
CAWGLADRLNTGELFF
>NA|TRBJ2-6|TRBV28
CASRELTDLGANVLTF
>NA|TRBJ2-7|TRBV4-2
CASSQVLEPYEQYF
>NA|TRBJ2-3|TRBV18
CASSPLTGVRADTQYF
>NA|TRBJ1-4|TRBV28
CASSSRRTSRGVAEKLFF
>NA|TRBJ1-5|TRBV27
CASSLLGGNQPQHF
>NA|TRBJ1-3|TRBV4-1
CASSRGGSGNTIYF
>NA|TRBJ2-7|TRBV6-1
CASSEAASQSSYEQYF
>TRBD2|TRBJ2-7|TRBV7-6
CASSPMTGGPYEQYF
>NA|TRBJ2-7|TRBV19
CASSSQGYGNEQYF
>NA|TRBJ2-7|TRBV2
CASSYLDRAGEQYF
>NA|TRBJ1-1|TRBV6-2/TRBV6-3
CASSSLAEAFF
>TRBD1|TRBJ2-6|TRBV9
CASSPTQGGPGANVLTF
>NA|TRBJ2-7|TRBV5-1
CASSLRTGYTYEQYF
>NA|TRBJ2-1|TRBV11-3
CASSLDKGPINEQFF
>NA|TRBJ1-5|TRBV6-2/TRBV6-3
CASSLAGGTVQPQHF
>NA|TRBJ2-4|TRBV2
CASRGSRSSVAKNIQYF
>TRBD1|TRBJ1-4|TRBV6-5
CASSLTGANEKLFF
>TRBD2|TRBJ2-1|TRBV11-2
CASSFSGTSGYNEQFF
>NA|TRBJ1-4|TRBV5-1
CASSLGPRDPNEKLFF
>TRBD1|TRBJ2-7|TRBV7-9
CASSLGQGEYEQYF
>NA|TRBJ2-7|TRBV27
CASRWDTVSYEQYF
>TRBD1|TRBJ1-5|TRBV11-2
CASSLGQGGYQPQHF
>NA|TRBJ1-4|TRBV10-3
CAITPDLGAKLFF
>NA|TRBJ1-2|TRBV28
CASSFLDRNYGYTF
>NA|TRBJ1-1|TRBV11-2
CASSRPGTEAFF
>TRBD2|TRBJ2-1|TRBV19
CASAAGAVYNEQFF
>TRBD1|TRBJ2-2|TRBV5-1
CASSSQGANGELFF
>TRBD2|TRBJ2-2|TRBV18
CASSKKREHTGELFF
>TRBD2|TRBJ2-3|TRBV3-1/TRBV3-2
CASSQVGLAGVKDTQYF
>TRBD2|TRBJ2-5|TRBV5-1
CASSFQPSGRGETQYF
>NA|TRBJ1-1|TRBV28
CASSLANTEAFF
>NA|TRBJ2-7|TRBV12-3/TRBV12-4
CASRDIGDYEQYF
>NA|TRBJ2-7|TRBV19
CASSILAESYEQYF
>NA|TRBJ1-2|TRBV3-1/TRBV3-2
CASSQSGANYGYTF
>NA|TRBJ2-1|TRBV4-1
CASSLFQTNEQFF
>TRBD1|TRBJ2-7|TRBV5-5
CASSFTGAVEQYF
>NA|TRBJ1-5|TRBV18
CASSPDSQPQHF
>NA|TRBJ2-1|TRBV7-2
CASSQYTYTHNEQFF
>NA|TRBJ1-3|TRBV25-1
CASSEFELSSGNTIYF
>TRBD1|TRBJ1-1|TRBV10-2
CASSEPGQGNTEAFF
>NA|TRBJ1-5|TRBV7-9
CASSFAVNQPQHF
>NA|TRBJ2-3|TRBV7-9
CASSRAQTTDTQYF
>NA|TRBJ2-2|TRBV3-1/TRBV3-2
CASSRGPNTGELFF
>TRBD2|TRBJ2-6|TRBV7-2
CASSPIAGVLSGANVLTF
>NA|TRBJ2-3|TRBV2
CASKWGTNTDTQYF
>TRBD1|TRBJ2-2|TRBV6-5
CASTAGTGATGELFF
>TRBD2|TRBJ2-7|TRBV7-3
CASSRSGEGEQYF
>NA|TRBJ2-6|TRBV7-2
CASSLGSGANVLTF
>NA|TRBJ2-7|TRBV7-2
CASSLGVPWTPYEQYF
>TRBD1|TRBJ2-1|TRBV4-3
CASSQSPQGQGLGNEQFF
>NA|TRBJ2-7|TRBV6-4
CASSGRRGHEQYF
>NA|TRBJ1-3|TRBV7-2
CASSPWGGEAGNTIYF
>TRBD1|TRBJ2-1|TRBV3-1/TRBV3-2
CASSQDLPGGYNEQFF